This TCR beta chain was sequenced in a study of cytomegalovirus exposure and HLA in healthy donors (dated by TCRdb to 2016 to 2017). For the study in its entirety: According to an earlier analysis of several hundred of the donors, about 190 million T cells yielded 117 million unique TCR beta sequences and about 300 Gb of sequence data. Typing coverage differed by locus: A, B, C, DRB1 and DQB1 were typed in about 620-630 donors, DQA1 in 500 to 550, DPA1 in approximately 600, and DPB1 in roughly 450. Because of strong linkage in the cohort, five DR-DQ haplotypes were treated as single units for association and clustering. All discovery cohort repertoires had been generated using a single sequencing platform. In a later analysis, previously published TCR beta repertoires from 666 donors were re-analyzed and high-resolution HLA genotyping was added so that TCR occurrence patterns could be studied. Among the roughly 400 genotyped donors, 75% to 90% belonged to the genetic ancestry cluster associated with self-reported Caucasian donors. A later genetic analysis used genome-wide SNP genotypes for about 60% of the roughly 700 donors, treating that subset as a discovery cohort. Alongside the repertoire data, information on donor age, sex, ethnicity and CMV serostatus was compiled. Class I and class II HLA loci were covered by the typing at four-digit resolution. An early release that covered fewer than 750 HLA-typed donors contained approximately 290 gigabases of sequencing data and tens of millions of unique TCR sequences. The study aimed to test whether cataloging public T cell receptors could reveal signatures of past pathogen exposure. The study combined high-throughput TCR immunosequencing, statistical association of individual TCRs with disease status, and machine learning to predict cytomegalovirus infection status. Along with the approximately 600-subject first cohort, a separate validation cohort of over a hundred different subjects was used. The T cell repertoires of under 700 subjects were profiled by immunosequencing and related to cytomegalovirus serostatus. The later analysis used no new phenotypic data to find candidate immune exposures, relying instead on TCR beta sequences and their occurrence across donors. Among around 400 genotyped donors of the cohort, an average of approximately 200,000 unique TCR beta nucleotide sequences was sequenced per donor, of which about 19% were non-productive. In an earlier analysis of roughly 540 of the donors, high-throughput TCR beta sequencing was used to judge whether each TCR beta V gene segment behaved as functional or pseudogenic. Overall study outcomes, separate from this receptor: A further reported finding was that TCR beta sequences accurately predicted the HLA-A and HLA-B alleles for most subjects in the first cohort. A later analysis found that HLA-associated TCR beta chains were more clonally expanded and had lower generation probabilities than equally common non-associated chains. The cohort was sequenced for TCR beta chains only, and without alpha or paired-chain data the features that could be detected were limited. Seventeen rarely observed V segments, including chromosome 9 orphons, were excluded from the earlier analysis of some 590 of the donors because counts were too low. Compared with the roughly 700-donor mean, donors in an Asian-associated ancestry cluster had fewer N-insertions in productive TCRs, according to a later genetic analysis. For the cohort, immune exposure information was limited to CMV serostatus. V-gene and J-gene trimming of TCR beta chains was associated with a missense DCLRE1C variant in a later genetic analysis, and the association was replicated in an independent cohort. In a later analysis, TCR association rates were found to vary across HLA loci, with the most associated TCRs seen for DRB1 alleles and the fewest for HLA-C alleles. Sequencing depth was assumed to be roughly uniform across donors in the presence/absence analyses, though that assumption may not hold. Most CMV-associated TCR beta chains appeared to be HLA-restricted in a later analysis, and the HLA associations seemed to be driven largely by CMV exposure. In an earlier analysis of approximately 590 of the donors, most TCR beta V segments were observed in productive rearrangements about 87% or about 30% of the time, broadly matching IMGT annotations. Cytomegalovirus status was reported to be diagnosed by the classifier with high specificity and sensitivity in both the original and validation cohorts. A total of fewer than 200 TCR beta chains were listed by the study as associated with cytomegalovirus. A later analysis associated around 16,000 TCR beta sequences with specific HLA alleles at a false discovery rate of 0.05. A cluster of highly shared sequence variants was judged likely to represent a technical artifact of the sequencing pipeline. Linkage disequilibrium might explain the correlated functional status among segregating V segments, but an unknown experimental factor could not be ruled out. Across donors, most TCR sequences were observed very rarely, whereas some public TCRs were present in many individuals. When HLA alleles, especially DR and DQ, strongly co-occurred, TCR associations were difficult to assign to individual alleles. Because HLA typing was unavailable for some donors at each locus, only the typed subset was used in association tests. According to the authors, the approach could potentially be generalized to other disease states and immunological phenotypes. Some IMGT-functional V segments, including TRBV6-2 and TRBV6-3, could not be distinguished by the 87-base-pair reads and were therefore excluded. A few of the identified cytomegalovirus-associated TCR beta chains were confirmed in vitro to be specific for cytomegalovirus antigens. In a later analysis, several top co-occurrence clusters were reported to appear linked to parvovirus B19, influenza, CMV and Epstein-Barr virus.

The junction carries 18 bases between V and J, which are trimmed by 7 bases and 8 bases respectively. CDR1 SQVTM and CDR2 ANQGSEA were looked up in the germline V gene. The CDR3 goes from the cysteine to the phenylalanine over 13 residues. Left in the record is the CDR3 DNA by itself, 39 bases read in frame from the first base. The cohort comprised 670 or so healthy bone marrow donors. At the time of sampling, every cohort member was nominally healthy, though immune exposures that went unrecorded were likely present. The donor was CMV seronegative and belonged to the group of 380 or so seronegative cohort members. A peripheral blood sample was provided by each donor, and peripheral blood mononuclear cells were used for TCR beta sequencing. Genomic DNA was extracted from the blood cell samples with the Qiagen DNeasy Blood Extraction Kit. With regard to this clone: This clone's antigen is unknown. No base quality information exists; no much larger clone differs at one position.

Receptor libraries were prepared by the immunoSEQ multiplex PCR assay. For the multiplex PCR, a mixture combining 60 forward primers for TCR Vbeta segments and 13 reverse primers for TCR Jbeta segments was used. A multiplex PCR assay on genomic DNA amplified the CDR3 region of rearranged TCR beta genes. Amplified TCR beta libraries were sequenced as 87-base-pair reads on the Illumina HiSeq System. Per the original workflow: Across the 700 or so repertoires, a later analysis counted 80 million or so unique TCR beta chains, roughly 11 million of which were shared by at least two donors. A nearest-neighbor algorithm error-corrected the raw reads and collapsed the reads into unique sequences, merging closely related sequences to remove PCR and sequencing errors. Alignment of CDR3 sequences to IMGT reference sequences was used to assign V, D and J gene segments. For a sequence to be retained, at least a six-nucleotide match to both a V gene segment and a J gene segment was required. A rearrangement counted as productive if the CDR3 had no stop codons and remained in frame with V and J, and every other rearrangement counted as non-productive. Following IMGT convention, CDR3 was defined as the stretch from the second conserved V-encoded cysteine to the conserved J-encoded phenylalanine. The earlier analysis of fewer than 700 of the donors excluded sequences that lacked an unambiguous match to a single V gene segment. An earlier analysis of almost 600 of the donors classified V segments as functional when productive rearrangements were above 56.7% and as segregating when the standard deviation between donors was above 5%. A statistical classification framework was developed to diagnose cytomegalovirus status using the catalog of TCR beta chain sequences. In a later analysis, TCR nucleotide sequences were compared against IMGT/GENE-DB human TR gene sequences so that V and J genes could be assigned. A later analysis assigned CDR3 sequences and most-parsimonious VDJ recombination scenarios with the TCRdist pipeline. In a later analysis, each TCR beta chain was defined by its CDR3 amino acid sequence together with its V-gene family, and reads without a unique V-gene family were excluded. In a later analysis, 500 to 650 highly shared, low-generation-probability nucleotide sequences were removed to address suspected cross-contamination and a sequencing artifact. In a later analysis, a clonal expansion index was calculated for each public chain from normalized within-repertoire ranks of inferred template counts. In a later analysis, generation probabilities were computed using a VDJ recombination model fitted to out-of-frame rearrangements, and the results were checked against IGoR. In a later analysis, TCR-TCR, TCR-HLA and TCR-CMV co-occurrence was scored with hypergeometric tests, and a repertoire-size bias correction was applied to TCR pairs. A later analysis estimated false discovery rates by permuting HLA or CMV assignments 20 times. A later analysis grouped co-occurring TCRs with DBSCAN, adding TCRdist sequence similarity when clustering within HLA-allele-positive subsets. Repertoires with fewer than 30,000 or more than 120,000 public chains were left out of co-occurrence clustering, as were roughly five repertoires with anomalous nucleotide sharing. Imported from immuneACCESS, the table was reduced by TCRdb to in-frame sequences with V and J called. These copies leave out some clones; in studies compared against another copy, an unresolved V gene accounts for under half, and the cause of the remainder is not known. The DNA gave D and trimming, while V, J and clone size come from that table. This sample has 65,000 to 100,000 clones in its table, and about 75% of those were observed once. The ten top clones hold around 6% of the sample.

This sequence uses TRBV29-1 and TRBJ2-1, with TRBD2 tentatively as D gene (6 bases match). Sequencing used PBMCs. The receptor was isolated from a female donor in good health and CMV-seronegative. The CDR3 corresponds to CSGPGGKPHEQFF. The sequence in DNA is TGCAGCGGACCTGGCGGGAAACCCCATGAGCAGTTCTTC.